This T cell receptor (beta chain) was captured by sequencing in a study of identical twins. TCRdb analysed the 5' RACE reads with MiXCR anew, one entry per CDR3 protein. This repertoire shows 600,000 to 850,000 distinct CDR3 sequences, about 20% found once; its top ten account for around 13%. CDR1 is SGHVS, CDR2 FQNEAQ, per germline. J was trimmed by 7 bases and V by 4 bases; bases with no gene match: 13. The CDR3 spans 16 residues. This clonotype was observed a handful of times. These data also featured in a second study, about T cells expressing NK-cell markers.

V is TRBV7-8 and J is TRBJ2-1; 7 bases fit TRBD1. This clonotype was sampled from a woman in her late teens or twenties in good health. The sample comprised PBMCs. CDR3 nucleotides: TGTGCCAGCAGCTCCCACGAAGCCGGGACAGCAAATGAGCAGTTCTTC. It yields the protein CASSSHEAGTANEQFF.